A single sample is the source of the 16 T cell receptor beta chains below, sequenced in a study of OX40 agonist ivuxolimab in advanced cancers. Here immunoSEQ multiplex PCR was the method, and the copy in TCRdb shows in-frame clones only, minus some. The sample carries around 60,000 clones, around 80% recorded once. The sequenced sample was CD4+ or CD8+ T cells sorted from blood, obtained in a trial of the OX40 agonist ivuxolimab. The receptors stem from an adult with an advanced solid tumor such as melanoma, head and neck, liver or kidney cancer.

The chain joins TRBV5-4 to TRBJ2-5, with D uncertain. This CDR3 contains 17 residues. V lost 0 bases, J lost 2 bases, and 17 bases lay in between. The germline V gene has CDR1 SGHNT and CDR2 YYREEE (reference sequence). The CDR3 sequence: CASSLGYVQSKQETQYF. The CDR3 DNA reads TGTGCCAGCAGCTTGGGGTACGTCCAGTCAAAACAAGAGACCCAGTACTTC.

The chain is built from TRBV9 and TRBJ2-1; TRBD2 matches at 9 bases. Per the germline V gene, CDR1 is SGDLS and CDR2 is YYNGEE. The V and J ends lost 3 bases and 2 bases, in that order; junction bases with no gene match: 0. The CDR3 contains 14 residues. The CDR3 sequence is CASSASGTYNEQFF. CDR3 nucleotides: TGTGCCAGCAGCGCTAGCGGGACCTACAATGAGCAGTTCTTC.

The chain links TRBV16 to TRBJ1-5; 8 nucleotides match TRBD1. This CDR3 comprises 15 residues. From germline, CDR1 is KGHSY and CDR2 FQNENV. J lost 2 bases, V lost 0 bases, and 0 bases had no gene match. CDR3 nucleotide sequence: TGTGCCAGCAGCCAATCGGGACAGGGCAATCAGCCCCAGCATTTT. Translating it yields CASSQSGQGNQPQHF.

The V and J genes are TRBV15 and TRBJ2-5; 7 bases are a match to TRBD1. The ends lost 0 bases at V and 2 bases at J; junction bases unmatched: 9. The CDR3 loop spans 17 amino acids. The germline gives CDR1 LNHNV, CDR2 YYDKDF (reference sequence). The CDR3 is CATSRDLSPQGQETQYF. CDR3 in DNA: TGTGCCACCAGCAGAGATTTATCCCCACAGGGGCAAGAGACCCAGTACTTC.

V and J are TRBV5-4 and TRBJ2-7, with D perhaps TRBD2 (5 bases). Germline values: CDR1 SGHNT, CDR2 YYREEE (reference sequence). Trimming pared 2 bases from V and 4 bases from J, leaving 16 bases between. This CDR3 spans 15 amino acids. The CDR3, as DNA: TGTGCCAGCAGCTTAGGAGGCAGCGAAAGATACGAGCAGTACTTC. Its translation: CASSLGGSERYEQYF.

V is TRBV6-6 and J is TRBJ1-5; D uncertain. The V end was cut by 5 bases, the J end by 11 bases, with 13 bases between. The CDR3 sequence is 12 residues long. The germline V gene encodes CDR1 MNHNY and CDR2 SVGAGI (reference sequence). The chain's CDR3 is CASSKTTAAQHF. In DNA, the CDR3 is TGTGCCAGCAGTAAAACAACAGCGGCCCAGCATTTT.

The chain links TRBV5-6 to TRBJ2-2; 9 nucleotides agree with TRBD2. Germline loops: CDR1 SGHDT, CDR2 YYEEEE. The CDR3 is 15 residues long. Unmatched junction bases numbered 4, after V lost 3 bases and J lost 4 bases. The CDR3 is CASSSGLASTGELFF. For the CDR3, the DNA is TGTGCCAGCAGCTCCGGACTAGCGAGCACCGGGGAGCTGTTTTTT.

The rearrangement uses TRBV2 and TRBJ2-1, with D possibly called TRBD1 or TRBD2 (5 bases each). CDR1 and CDR2 from the germline V gene are SNHLY and FYNNEI. The CDR3 totals 14 residues. V lost 1 base to trimming and J lost 9 bases, with 13 bases between them. The CDR3 reads CASSEVTRQGEQFF. The CDR3 nucleotides are TGTGCCAGCAGTGAAGTTACTAGGCAGGGTGAGCAGTTCTTC.

The rearrangement joins TRBV2 to TRBJ2-7; possibly TRBD1 for D (6 bases). The CDR3 covers 15 residues. Per the germline V gene, CDR1 is SNHLY and CDR2 is FYNNEI. Trimming pared 1 base from V and 4 bases from J, leaving 14 bases between. The CDR3 here is CASSEDITGRYEQYF. CDR3 DNA sequence: TGTGCCAGCAGTGAAGATATCACAGGGCGGTACGAGCAGTACTTC.

V gene TRBV7-2 combines with J gene TRBJ1-6; TRBD1 might be the D (5 bases). The germline CDR1 and CDR2 sequences are SGHTA and FQGNSA. The CDR3 consists of 15 residues. Trimming removed 1 base from V and 5 bases from J, with 9 bases in between. CDR3 DNA: TGTGCCAGCAGCTTAGATGGGGCCCATAATTCACCCCTCCACTTT. This gives the protein CASSLDGAHNSPLHF. Full variable domain (remainder filled in from reference TRBV7-2 and TRBJ1-6): GAGVSQSPSNKVTEKGKDVELRCDPISGHTALYWYRQSLGQGLEFLIYFQGNSAPDKSGLPSDRFSAERTGGSVSTLTIQRTQQEDSAVYLCASSLDGAHNSPLHFGNGTRLTVT.

V and J are TRBV18 and TRBJ1-5; possible D gene TRBD1, 5 bases. Trimming pared 0 bases from V and 5 bases from J, leaving 11 bases between. This CDR3 has 15 amino acids. CDR1 KGHSH and CDR2 LQKENI come from the germline V gene. In DNA, the CDR3 is TGTGCCAGCTCACCACCGGGGGGGAGGGATCAGCCCCAGCATTTT. Protein: CASSPPGGRDQPQHF.

The J gene is TRBJ1-1, the V gene TRBV29-1; TRBD1 matches 7 bases. The V gene's germline CDR1 is SQVTM and CDR2 ANQGSEA. The length of the CDR3 is 12 residues. The V and J ends lost 4 bases and 10 bases, in that order; junction bases with no gene match: 9. CDR3: CSVGQGGSGAFF. CDR3 DNA: TGCAGCGTTGGACAGGGAGGAAGCGGAGCTTTCTTT.

Only a few counts were recorded for this clone. This rearrangement joins TRBV29-1 to TRBJ2-4; maybe TRBD1 (6 bases). This CDR3 region has 14 residues. CDR1 and CDR2 (germline): SQVTM, ANQGSEA. Trimming left V 6 bases short and J 0 bases short, with 12 bases between. CDR3 nucleotide sequence: TGCAGCGTCATTACAGGGTCAGCCAAAAACATTCAGTACTTC. As protein: CSVITGSAKNIQYF.

The chain employs TRBV4-3 and TRBJ2-3, with TRBD2 matching 8 bases. The CDR3 runs to 15 residues. After removal of 2 bases from V and 6 bases from J, the junction contained 7 bases not matched to a gene. From germline, CDR1 is LGHNA and CDR2 YSLEER. The CDR3 protein is CASSQRAGGVDTQYF. The CDR3 DNA reads as TGCGCCAGCAGCCAAAGGGCGGGGGGAGTGGATACGCAGTATTTT.

The chain uses TRBV2 and TRBJ2-7, with 7 bases lining up with TRBD1. The CDR3 has 14 amino acids. From germline, CDR1 is SNHLY and CDR2 FYNNEI. V shed 6 bases, J shed 0 bases, and the junction held 5 bases outside the gene matches. This CDR3 reads CASREQGNSYEQYF. CDR3 coding DNA: TGTGCCAGCAGGGAACAGGGGAACTCCTACGAGCAGTACTTC.

V usage is TRBV6-5 and J usage is TRBJ1-4; 8 nucleotides line up with TRBD1. The V and J ends lost 7 bases and 8 bases, in that order; junction bases with no gene match: 9. The CDR3 length is 14 residues. Germline CDR1 MNHEY, CDR2 SVGAGI. The CDR3 region is CASKETGGTEKLFF. In DNA form, the CDR3 reads TGTGCCAGCAAAGAAACAGGGGGGACCGAAAAACTGTTTTTT.